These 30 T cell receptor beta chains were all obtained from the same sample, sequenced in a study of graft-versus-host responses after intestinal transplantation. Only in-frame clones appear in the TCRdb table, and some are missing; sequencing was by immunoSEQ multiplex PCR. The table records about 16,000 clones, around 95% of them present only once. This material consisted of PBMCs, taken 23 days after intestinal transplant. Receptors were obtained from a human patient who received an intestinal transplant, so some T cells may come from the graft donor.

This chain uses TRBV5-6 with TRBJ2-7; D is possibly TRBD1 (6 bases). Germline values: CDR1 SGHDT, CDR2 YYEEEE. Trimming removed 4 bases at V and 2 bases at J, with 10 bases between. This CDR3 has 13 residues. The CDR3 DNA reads TGTGCCAGCAGCCTCACAGGGACCTACGAGCAGTACTTC. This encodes CASSLTGTYEQYF.

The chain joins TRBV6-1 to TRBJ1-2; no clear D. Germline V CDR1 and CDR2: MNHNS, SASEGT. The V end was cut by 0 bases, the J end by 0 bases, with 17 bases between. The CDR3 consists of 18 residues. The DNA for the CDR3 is TGTGCCAGCAGTGAAGCGAGGCGGCCCGCACCGCCTAACTATGGCTACACCTTC. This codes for CASSEARRPAPPNYGYTF.

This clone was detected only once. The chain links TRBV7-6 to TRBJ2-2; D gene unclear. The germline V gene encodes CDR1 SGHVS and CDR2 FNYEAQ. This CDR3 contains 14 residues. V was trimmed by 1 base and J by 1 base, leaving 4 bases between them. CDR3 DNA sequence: TGTGCCAGCAGCTTAGAAGGGAACACCGGGGAGCTGTTTTTT. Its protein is CASSLEGNTGELFF.

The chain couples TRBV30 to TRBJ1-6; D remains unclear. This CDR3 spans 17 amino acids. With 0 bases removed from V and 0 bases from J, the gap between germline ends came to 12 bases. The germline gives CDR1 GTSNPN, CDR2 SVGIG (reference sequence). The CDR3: CAWSVVFGSSYNSPLHF. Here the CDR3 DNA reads TGTGCCTGGAGTGTCGTTTTTGGGAGCTCCTATAATTCACCCCTCCACTTT.

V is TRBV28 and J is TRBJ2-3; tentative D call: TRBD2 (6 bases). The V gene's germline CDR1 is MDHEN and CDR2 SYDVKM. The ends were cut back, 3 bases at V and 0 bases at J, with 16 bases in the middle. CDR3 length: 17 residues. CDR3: CASSFVSRGSSTDTQYF. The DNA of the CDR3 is TGTGCCAGCAGTTTTGTTTCTCGGGGGTCTAGCACAGATACGCAGTATTTT.

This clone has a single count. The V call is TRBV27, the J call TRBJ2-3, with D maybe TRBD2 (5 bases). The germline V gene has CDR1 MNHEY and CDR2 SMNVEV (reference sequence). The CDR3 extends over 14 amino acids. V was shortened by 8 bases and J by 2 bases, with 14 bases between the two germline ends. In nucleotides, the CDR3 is TGTGCCAGCGCTTTGGAGGAGATCACAGATACGCAGTATTTT. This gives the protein CASALEEITDTQYF.

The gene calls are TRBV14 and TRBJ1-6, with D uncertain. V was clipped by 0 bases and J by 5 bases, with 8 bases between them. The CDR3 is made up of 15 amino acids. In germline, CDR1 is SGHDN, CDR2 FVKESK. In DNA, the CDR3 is TGTGCCAGCAGCCAAGATCAAAGTAATAATTCACCCCTCCACTTT. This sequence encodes CASSQDQSNNSPLHF.

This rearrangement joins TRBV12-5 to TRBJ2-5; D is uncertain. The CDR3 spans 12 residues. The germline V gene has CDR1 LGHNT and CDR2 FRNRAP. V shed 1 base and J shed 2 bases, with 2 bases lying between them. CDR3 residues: CASGLGQETQYF. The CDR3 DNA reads TGTGCTAGTGGTTTGGGGCAAGAGACCCAGTACTTC. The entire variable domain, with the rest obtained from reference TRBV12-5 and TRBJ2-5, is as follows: DARVTQTPRHKVTEMGQEVTMRCQPILGHNTVFWYRQTMMQGLELLAYFRNRAPLDDSGMPKDRFSAEMPDATLATLKIQPSEPRDSAVYFCASGLGQETQYFGPGTRLLVL.

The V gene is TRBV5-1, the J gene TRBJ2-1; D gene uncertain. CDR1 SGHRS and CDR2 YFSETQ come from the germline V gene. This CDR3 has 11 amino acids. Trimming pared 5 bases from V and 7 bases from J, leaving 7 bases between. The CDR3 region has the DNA TGCGCCAGCAGTTCCGGGAATGAGCAGTTCTTC. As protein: CASSSGNEQFF.

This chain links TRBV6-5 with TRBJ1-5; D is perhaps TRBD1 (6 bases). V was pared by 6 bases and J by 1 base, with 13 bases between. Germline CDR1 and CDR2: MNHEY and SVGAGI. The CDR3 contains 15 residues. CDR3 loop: CASSMDSSSNQPQHF. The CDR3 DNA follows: TGTGCCAGCAGCATGGACAGTAGCAGCAATCAGCCCCAGCATTTT.

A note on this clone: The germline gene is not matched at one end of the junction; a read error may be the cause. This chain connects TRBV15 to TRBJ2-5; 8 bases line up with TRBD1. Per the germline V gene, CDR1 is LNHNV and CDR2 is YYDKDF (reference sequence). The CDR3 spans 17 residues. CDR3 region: CATGRQPKDRGQETQYF. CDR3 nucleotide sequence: TGTGCCACCGGCAGACAACCTAAAGACAGGGGCCAAGAGACCCAGTACTTC. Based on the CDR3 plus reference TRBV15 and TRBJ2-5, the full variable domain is DAMVIQNPRYQVTQFGKPVTLSCSQTLNHNVMYWYQQKSSQAPKLLFHYYDKDFNNEADTPDNFQSRRPNTSFCFLDIRSPGLGDTAMYLCATGRQPKDRGQETQYFGPGTRLLVL.

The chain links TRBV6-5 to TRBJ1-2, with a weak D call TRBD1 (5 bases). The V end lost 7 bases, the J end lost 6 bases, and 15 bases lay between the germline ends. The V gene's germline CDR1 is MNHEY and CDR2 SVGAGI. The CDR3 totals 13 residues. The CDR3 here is CASKRDLGDGYTF. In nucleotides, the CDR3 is TGTGCCAGCAAGCGGGACCTTGGGGATGGCTACACCTTC.

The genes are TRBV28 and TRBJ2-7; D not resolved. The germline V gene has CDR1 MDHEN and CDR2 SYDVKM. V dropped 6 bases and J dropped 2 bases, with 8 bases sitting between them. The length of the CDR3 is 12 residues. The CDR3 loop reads CASSTGPYEQYF. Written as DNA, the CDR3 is TGTGCCAGCAGCACTGGCCCCTACGAGCAGTACTTC.

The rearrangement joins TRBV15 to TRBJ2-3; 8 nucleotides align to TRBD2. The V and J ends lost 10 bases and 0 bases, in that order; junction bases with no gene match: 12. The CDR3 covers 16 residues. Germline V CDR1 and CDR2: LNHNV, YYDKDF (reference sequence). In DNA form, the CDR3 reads TGTGCCAGCAAACCGCGAGCGGGAGAGAGCACAGATACGCAGTATTTT. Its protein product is CASKPRAGESTDTQYF.

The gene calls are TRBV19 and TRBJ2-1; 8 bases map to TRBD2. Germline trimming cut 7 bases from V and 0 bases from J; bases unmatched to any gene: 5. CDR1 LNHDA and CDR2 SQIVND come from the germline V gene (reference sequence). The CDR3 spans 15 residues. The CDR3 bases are TGTGCCAGTAATGCGGGGACTAGCTCCTACAATGAGCAGTTCTTC. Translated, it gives CASNAGTSSYNEQFF.

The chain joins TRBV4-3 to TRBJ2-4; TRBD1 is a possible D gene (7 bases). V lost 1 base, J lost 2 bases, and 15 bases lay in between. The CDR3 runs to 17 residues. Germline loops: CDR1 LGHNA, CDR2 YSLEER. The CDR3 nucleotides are TGCGCCAGCAGCCAAGGCACCCAGGGGGGTTCCAAAAACATTCAGTACTTC. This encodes CASSQGTQGGSKNIQYF.

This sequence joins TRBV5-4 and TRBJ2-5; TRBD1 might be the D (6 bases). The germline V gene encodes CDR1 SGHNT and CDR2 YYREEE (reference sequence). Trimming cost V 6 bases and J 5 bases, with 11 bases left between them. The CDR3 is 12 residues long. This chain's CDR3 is CASTVQGETQYF. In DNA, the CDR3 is TGTGCCAGCACCGTCCAGGGGGAGACCCAGTACTTC.

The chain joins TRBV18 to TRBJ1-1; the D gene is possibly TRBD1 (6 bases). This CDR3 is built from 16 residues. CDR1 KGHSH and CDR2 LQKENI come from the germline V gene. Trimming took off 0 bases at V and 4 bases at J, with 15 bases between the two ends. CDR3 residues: CASSPPEGGGGTEAFF. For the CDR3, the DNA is TGTGCCAGCTCACCACCCGAGGGAGGGGGGGGCACTGAAGCTTTCTTT.

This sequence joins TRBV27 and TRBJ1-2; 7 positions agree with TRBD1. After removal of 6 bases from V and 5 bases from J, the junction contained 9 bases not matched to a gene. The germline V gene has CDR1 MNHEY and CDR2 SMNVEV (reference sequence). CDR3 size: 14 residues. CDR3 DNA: TGTGCCAGCAGCCAACAGGGGCTAGATTATGGCTACACCTTC. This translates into CASSQQGLDYGYTF.

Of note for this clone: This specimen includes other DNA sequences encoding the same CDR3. The CDR3 loop is CASSVKTGGNPDTQYF. CDR3 DNA: TGTGCCAGCAGCGTAAAGACAGGGGGGAATCCAGATACGCAGTATTTT. This chain joins TRBV9 and TRBJ2-3; 9 bases are a match to TRBD1. The CDR3 is made up of 16 amino acids. From germline, CDR1 is SGDLS and CDR2 YYNGEE. J lost 4 bases, V lost 1 base, and 7 bases had no gene match.

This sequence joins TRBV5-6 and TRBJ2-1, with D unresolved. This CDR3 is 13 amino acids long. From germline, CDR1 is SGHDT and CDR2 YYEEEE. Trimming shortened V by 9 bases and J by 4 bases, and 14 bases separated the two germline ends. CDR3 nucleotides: TGTGCCACCCAAGCCCTGCTATACAATGAGCAGTTCTTC. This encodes CATQALLYNEQFF.

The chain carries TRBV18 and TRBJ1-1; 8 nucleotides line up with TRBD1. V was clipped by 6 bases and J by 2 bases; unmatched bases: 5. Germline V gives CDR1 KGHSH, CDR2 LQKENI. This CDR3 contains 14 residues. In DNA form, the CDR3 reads TGTGCCAGCTCCCACAGGGGGGCAAACACTGAAGCTTTCTTT. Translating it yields CASSHRGANTEAFF. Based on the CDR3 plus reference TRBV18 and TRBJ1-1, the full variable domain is NAGVMQNPRHLVRRRGQEARLRCSPMKGHSHVYWYRQLPEEGLKFMVYLQKENIIDESGMPKERFSAEFPKEGPSILRIQQVVRGDSAAYFCASSHRGANTEAFFGQGTRLTVV.

Written as DNA, the CDR3 is TGTGCCAGCAGCTTATTCCCGCCCGGCGGGCTAGCGGGAGGAAGGACCTACAATGAGCAGTTCTTC. Translation: CASSLFPPGGLAGGRTYNEQFF. This chain uses TRBV7-6 with TRBJ2-1, with 11 bases that match TRBD2. Germline V gene lookup returns CDR1 SGHVS and CDR2 FNYEAQ. The CDR3 has 22 residues. The V segment lost 2 bases and the J segment 2 bases; nucleotides outside the gene matches: 20.

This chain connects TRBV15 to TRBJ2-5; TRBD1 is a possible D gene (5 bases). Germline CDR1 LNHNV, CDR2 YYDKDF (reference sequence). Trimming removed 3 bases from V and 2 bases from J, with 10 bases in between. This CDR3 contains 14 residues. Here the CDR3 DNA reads TGTGCCACCAGCAGGCAAGGGGAACAAGAGACCCAGTACTTC. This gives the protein CATSRQGEQETQYF. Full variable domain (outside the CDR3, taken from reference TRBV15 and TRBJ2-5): DAMVIQNPRYQVTQFGKPVTLSCSQTLNHNVMYWYQQKSSQAPKLLFHYYDKDFNNEADTPDNFQSRRPNTSFCFLDIRSPGLGDTAMYLCATSRQGEQETQYFGPGTRLLVL.

The CDR3 DNA is TGCGCCAGCAGCCAAGACTTTTGGGGGGAGCAGTACTTC. It is translated as CASSQDFWGEQYF. The chain employs TRBV4-3 and TRBJ2-7; D is possibly TRBD1 or TRBD2 (5 bases each). The germline gives CDR1 LGHNA, CDR2 YSLEER. V lost 0 bases, J lost 7 bases, and 10 bases lay in between. CDR3 length equals 13 residues.

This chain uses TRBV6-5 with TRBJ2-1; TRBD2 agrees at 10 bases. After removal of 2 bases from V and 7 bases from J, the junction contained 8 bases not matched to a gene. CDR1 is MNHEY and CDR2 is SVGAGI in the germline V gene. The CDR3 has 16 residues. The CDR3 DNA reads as TGTGCCAGCAGTTACCAAAGCGGGAGGGCGGGGAATGAGCAGTTCTTC. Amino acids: CASSYQSGRAGNEQFF.

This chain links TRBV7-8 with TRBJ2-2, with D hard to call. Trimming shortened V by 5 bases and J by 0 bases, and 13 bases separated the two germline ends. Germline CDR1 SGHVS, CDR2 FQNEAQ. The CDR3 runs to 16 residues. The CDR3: CASSRTDGANTGELFF. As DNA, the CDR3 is TGTGCCAGCAGCAGAACGGACGGTGCGAACACCGGGGAGCTGTTTTTT.

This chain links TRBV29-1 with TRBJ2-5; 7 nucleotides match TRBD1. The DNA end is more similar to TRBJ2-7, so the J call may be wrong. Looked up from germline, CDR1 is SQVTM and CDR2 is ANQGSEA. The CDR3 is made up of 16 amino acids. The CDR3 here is CSVVLLRQGPEDEQYF. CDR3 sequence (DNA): TGCAGCGTTGTTCTCCTGCGACAGGGTCCCGAGGACGAGCAGTACTTC.

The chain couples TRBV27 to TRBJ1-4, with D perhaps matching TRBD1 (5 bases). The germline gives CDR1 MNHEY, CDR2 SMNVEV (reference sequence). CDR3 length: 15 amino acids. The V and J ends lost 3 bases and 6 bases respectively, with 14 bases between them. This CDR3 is CASSLTVADDEKLFF. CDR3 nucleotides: TGTGCCAGCAGTTTGACAGTCGCAGATGATGAAAAACTGTTTTTT.

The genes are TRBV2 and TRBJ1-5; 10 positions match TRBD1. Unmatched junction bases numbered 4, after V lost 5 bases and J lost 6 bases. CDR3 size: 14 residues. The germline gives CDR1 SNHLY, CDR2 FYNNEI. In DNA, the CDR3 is TGTGCCAGCAGTCTGGGACAGGGGTTTCAGCCCCAGCATTTT. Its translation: CASSLGQGFQPQHF.